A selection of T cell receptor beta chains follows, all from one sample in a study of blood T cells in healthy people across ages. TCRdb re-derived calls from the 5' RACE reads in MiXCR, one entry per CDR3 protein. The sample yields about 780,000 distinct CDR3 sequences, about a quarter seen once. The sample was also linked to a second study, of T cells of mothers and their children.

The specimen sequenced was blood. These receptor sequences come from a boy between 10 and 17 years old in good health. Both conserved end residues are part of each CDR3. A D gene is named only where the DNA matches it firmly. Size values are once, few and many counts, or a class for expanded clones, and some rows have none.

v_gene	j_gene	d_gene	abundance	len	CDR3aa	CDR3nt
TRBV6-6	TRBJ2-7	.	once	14	CASSQGLSYYEQYF	TGTGCCAGCAGCCAGGGTCTCTCCTACTACGAGCAGTACTTC
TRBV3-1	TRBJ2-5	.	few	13	CASTPGAEETQYF	TGTGCCAGCACCCCCGGGGCAGAAGAGACCCAGTACTTC
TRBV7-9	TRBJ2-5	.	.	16	CASSLFSQGGGETQYF	TGTGCCAGCAGCTTATTTAGCCAGGGAGGAGGGGAGACCCAGTACTTC
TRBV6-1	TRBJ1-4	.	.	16	CASAPGGYVGNEKLFF	TGTGCCAGCGCGCCGGGAGGGTACGTCGGTAATGAAAAACTGTTTTTT
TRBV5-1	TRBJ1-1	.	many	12	CASSEGNTEAFF	TGCGCCAGCAGCGAGGGGAACACTGAAGCTTTCTTT
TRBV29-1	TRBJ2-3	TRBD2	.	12	CSVDLAGEWQYF	TGCAGCGTTGACTTAGCGGGGGAATGGCAGTATTTT
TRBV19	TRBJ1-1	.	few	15	CASSPSGGYDTEAFF	TGTGCCAGTAGTCCCTCCGGGGGATATGACACTGAAGCTTTCTTT
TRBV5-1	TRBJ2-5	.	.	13	CASSLDVDAGQYF	TGCGCCAGCAGCTTGGACGTGGACGCTGGGCAGTACTTC
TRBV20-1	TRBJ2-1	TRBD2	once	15	CSVNIAGRTPYEQFF	TGCAGTGTCAATATAGCGGGGCGCACCCCATATGAGCAGTTCTTC
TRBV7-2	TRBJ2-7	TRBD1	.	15	CASSAAGTGTYEQYF	TGTGCCAGCAGCGCAGCAGGGACAGGGACCTACGAGCAGTACTTC
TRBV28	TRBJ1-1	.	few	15	CASSTLGEGNTEAFF	TGTGCCAGTAGTACCTTAGGGGAGGGTAACACTGAAGCTTTCTTT
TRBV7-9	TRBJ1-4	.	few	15	CASSSAQGKSEKLFF	TGTGCCAGCAGCTCCGCGCAGGGGAAAAGTGAAAAACTGTTTTTT
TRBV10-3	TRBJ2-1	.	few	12	CAISPGGNEQFF	TGTGCCATCAGTCCCGGGGGCAATGAGCAGTTCTTC
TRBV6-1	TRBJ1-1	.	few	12	CASSGEGVGAFF	TGTGCCAGCAGTGGGGAGGGGGTTGGGGCTTTCTTT
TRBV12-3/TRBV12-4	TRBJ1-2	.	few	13	CASRFTGTAGYTF	TGTGCCAGCAGATTCACAGGGACTGCAGGCTACACCTTC
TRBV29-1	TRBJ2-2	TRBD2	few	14	CSFLAGSFTGELFF	TGCAGCTTCTTAGCGGGGAGTTTCACCGGGGAGCTGTTTTTT
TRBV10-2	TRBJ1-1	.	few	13	CASSEGVNTEAFF	TGCGCCAGCAGTGAGGGAGTGAACACTGAAGCTTTCTTT
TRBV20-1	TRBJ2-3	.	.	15	CSARETRPSTDTQYF	TGCAGTGCTAGAGAGACTAGGCCTAGCACAGATACGCAGTATTTT
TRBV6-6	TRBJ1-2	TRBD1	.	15	CASSPRTGGSYGYTF	TGTGCCAGCAGTCCCAGGACAGGGGGCTCCTATGGCTACACCTTC
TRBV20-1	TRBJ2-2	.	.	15	CSARRGTGDTGELFF	TGCAGTGCAAGGAGAGGGACCGGGGACACCGGGGAGCTGTTTTTT
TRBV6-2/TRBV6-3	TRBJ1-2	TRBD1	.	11	CASTQGDGYTF	TGTGCCAGCACCCAGGGGGACGGCTACACCTTC
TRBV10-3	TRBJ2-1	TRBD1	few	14	CAISGRQGRNEQFF	TGTGCCATCAGTGGGAGACAGGGGAGGAATGAGCAGTTCTTC
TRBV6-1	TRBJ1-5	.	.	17	CASSPINWVGSNQPQHF	TGTGCCAGCAGTCCCATCAATTGGGTTGGGAGCAATCAGCCCCAGCATTTT
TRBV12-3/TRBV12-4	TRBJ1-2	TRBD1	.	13	CASSVGGRYGYTF	TGTGCCAGCAGTGTAGGGGGCCGGTATGGCTACACCTTC
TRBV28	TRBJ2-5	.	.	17	CASSHQRLTPAQETQYF	TGTGCCAGCAGCCATCAACGATTAACACCGGCCCAAGAGACCCAGTACTTC
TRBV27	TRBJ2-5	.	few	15	CASSLRGSRLDWQYF	TGTGCCAGCAGTCTCAGGGGGTCCCGACTAGATTGGCAGTACTTC
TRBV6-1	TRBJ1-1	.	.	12	CASSVRGAEAFF	TGTGCCAGCAGTGTACGGGGGGCGGAAGCTTTCTTT
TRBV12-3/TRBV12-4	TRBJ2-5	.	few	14	CASSLRPAEETQYF	TGTGCCAGCAGTTTAAGGCCAGCGGAAGAGACCCAGTACTTC
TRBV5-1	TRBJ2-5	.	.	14	CASSSSPGQETQYF	TGCGCCAGCAGCTCCTCCCCCGGCCAAGAGACCCAGTACTTC
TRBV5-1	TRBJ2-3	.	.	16	CASTKRDSNLPDTQYF	TGCGCCAGCACCAAAAGGGATAGCAATCTTCCGGATACGCAGTATTTT
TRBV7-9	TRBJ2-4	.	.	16	CASSFTGYLAKNIQYF	TGTGCCAGCAGCTTTACGGGGTATTTAGCCAAAAACATTCAGTACTTC
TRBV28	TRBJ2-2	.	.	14	CASSFTNAARELFF	TGTGCCAGCAGTTTTACCAACGCCGCGCGGGAGCTGTTTTTT
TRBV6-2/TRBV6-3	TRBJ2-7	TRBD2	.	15	CASRTSGGISYEQYF	TGTGCCAGTCGGACTAGCGGGGGGATTTCCTACGAGCAGTACTTC
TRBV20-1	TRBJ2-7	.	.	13	CSARDGVHFEQYF	TGCAGTGCTAGAGATGGGGTACACTTCGAGCAGTACTTC
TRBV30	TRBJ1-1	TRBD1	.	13	CAWSDRGITEAFF	TGTGCCTGGAGCGACAGGGGGATCACTGAAGCTTTCTTT
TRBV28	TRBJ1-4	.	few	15	CASSEGSSGDEKLFF	TGTGCCAGCAGTGAAGGAAGCAGCGGGGATGAAAAACTGTTTTTT
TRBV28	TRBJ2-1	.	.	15	CASSLSGRPDNEQFF	TGTGCCAGCAGTTTAAGCGGACGGCCTGACAATGAGCAGTTCTTC
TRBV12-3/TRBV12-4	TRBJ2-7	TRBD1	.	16	CASSPPGQGMAYEQYF	TGTGCCAGCAGTCCCCCCGGACAGGGGATGGCCTACGAGCAGTACTTC
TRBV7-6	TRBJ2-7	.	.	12	CASSYLNYEQYF	TGTGCCAGCAGCTACCTGAACTACGAGCAGTACTTC
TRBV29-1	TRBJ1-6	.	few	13	CSVAEGDGSPLHF	TGCAGCGTTGCCGAGGGCGATGGTTCACCCCTCCACTTT
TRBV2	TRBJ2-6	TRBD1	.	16	CASSEGQGSGANVLTF	TGTGCCAGCAGTGAGGGACAGGGCTCTGGGGCCAACGTCCTGACTTTC
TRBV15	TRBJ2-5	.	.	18	CATSHDTLGRRRKETQYF	TGTGCCACCAGCCACGATACACTGGGACGTCGCAGGAAAGAGACCCAGTACTTC
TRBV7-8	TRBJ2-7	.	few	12	CASSWDIYEQYF	TGTGCCAGCAGCTGGGACATCTACGAGCAGTACTTC
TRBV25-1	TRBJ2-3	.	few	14	CASSELPTSDTQYF	TGTGCCAGCTCAGAACTCCCGACGTCAGATACGCAGTATTTT
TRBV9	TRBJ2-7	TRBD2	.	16	CASSASGGFPGYEQYF	TGTGCCAGCAGCGCTAGCGGGGGTTTCCCAGGCTACGAGCAGTACTTC
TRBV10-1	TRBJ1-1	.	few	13	CASSDAGVTEAFF	TGCGCCAGCAGTGACGCGGGGGTCACTGAAGCTTTCTTT
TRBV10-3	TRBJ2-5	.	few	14	CATGLLTGQETQYF	TGTGCCACCGGTTTACTGACAGGACAAGAGACCCAGTACTTC
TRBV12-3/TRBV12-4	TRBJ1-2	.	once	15	CASSLGTDRRGGYTF	TGTGCCAGCAGTTTAGGAACAGACAGGCGGGGCGGCTACACCTTC
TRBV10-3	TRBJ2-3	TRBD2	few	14	CAISDGGGADTQYF	TGTGCCATCAGTGACGGCGGGGGGGCGGATACGCAGTATTTT
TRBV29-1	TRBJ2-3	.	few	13	CSVVVQGTDTQYF	TGCAGCGTTGTGGTCCAGGGCACAGATACGCAGTATTTT
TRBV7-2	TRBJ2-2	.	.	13	CASSLAYTGELFF	TGTGCCAGCAGCTTAGCGTACACCGGGGAGCTGTTTTTT
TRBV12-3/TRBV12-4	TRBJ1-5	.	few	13	CASSSYTPGAQHF	TGTGCCAGCAGTTCATACACCCCGGGAGCCCAGCATTTT
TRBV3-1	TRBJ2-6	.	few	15	CASSLLLAGANVLTF	TGTGCCAGCAGCCTCCTACTAGCCGGGGCCAACGTCCTGACTTTC
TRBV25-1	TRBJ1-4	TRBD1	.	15	CASSEWGQGVMKLFF	TGTGCCAGCAGTGAGTGGGGACAGGGGGTGATGAAACTGTTTTTT